This T cell receptor (beta chain) was recorded in a study of T cell repertoires in cytomegalovirus infection. Findings and caveats of the study: Cumulative public TCR beta family frequency identified carriers of CMV plus the relevant HLA.

TCRdb re-analysed the reads in MiXCR, keeping a single row per CDR3 protein. The sample lists around 300,000 distinct CDR3 sequences; over 7.5% were seen once. A word on this clonotype: Antigen unknown.

Germline-derived CDR1 and CDR2 are GTSNPN and SVGIG (reference sequence). Trimming took 0 bases from V and 8 from J, leaving 13 bases between them. This CDR3 region has 13 residues. The chain links TRBV30 to TRBJ1-1; a possible D gene is TRBD1 (5 bases). Sequencing was performed on PBMCs. The receptor comes from a human donor in good health (CMV status not recorded). Some clones in this sample may be carry-over from other donors' samples. This chain's CDR3 is CAWSVKGRSEAFF. CDR3 bases: TGTGCCTGGAGTGTGAAGGGGAGATCAGAAGCTTTCTTT.